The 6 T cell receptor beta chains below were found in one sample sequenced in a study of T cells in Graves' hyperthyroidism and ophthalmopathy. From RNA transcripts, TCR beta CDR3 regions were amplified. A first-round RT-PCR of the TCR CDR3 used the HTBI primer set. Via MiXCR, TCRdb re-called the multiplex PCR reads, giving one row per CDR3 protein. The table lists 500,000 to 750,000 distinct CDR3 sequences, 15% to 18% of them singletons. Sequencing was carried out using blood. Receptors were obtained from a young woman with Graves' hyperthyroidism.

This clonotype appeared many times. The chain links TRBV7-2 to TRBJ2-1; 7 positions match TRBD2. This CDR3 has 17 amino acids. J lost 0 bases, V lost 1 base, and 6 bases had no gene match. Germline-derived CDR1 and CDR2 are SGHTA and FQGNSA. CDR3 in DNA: TGTGCCAGCAGCTTAGTCCCTAGCGGTCTCTCCTACAATGAGCAGTTCTTC. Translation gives CASSLVPSGLSYNEQFF.

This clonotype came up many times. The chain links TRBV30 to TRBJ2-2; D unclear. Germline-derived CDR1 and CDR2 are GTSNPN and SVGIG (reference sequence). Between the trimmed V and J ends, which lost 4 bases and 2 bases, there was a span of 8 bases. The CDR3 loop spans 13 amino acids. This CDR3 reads CAWNGPNTGELFF. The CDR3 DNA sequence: TGTGCCTGGAATGGACCCAACACCGGGGAGCTGTTTTTT.

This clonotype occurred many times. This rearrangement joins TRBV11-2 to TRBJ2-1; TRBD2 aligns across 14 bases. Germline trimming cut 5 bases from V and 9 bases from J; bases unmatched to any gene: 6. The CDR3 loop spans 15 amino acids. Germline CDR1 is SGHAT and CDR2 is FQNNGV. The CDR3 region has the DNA TGTGCCAGCAGCCCCGGGACTAGCGGGAGAATTGAGCAGTTCTTC. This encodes CASSPGTSGRIEQFF.

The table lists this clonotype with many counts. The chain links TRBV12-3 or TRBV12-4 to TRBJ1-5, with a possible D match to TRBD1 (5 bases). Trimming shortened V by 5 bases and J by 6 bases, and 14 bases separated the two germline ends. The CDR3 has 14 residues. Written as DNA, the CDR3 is TGTGCCAGCAGTCACCTAGGGGCGGCTCAGCCCCAGCATTTT. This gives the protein CASSHLGAAQPQHF.

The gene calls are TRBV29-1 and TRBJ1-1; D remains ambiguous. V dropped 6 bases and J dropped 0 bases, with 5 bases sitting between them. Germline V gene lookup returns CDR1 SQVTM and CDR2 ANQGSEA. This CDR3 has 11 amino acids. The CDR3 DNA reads TGCAGCGTCGGACTGAACACTGAAGCTTTCTTT. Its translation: CSVGLNTEAFF.

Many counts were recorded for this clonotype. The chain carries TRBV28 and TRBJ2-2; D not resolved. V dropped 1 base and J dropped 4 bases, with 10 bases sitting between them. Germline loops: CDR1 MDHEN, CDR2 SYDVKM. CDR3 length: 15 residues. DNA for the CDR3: TGTGCCAGCAGTTTATCGTCCTATGGCACCGGGGAGCTGTTTTTT. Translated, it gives CASSLSSYGTGELFF.